This T cell receptor beta chain was identified in a study of metastatic and nonmetastatic thyroid tumors (dated by TCRdb to 2020 to 2022). For the wider study: Repertoires from peripheral blood and from tumor or nodule tissue samples of malignant and benign thyroid patients were compared. Results and caveats for the whole study, not just this receptor: In both blood and tumor samples, TCR beta diversity was reported to be significantly higher in malignant tumors than in benign nodules.

For CDR1 and CDR2, the germline V gene (reference sequence) lists MNHEY and SMNVEV. CDR3 length: 14 amino acids, cysteine to phenylalanine. The kept DNA is CDR3 alone, 42 bases in frame from the first base. No patient had received any treatment before thyroid surgery. Patient clinical samples collected from 2012 to 2018 were retrospectively analysed using T-cell receptor beta sequencing. The protocol used for the library was PCR. TCRdb lists the instrument as Illumina HiSeq 4000. High-throughput sequencing was used to profile the CDR3 region of the TCR beta-chain in every patient. The authors' pipeline ran thus. A classifier to discriminate distant-metastatic papillary thyroid cancer patients was built from CDR3 differences across clinicopathological groups. The Shannon index was used to assess repertoire diversity, and the Morisita-Horn index was used to assess tumor-blood repertoire similarity. The public reads were reprocessed in TCRdb via fastp at Q25 and MiXCR, keeping in-frame beta chains. V and J calls and clone size were set by TCRdb, not the authors. The sample table holds over 25,000 clones, of which roughly 15% were seen once. The leading ten clones occupy 15% to 17% of the sample.

This clone appeared many times. The antigen this receptor binds is unknown. One junction end does not reproduce the germline sequence, and a read error may be involved. The rearrangement combines TRBV27 with TRBJ2-1; TRBD2 is a possible D gene, resting on 6 matching bases. The clonotype was recovered from a male donor with papillary thyroid cancer or a benign thyroid nodule (not recorded which). Some clones in this sample may be carry-over from other donors' samples. Sequencing input: blood. This receptor has the CDR3 CASSLIISDGSRIF. The DNA sequence is given as TGTGCCAGCAGTTTGATTATTAGTGACGGGAGTAGGATCTTC.